This TCR beta chain was recovered during a study of T cells in Graves' hyperthyroidism and ophthalmopathy. Amplified TCR beta CDR3 regions derived from RNA transcripts. TCR CDR3 underwent first-round RT-PCR with the HTBI primer set. TCRdb reprocessed the multiplex PCR reads via MiXCR and lists one record per CDR3 protein. The sample shows about 96,000 distinct CDR3 sequences, roughly 56% of them seen only once. Study-level results: A model using 13 V-J features told ophthalmopathy apart from stable hyperthyroidism.

This clonotype came up many times. The target antigen is unknown. This clonotype was sampled from a woman aged 40 to 55 with Graves' hyperthyroidism. The sequenced sample consisted of blood.

The CDR3 DNA sequence: TGCAGTGACCAGGACAGTTACCAAGAGACCCAGTACTTC. This encodes CSDQDSYQETQYF. The chain joins TRBV20-1 to TRBJ2-5, with D possibly TRBD1 on 6 matching bases. This CDR3 comprises 13 residues. Trimming left V 7 bases short and J 0 bases short, with 12 bases between. Germline-derived CDR1 and CDR2 are DFQATT and SNEGSKA (reference sequence).